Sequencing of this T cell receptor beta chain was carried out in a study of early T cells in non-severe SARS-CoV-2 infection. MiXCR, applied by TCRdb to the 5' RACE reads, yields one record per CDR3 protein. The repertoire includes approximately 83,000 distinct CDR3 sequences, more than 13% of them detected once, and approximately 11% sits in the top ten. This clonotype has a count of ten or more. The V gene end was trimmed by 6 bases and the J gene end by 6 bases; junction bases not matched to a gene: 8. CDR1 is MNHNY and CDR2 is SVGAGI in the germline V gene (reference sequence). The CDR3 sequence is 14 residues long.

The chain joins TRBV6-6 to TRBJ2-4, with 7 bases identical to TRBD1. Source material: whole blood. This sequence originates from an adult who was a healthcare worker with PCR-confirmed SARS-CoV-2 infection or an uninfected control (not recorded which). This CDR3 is CASSRDRFLNIQYF. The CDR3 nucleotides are TGTGCCAGCAGCCGGGACAGATTCTTAAACATTCAGTACTTC.